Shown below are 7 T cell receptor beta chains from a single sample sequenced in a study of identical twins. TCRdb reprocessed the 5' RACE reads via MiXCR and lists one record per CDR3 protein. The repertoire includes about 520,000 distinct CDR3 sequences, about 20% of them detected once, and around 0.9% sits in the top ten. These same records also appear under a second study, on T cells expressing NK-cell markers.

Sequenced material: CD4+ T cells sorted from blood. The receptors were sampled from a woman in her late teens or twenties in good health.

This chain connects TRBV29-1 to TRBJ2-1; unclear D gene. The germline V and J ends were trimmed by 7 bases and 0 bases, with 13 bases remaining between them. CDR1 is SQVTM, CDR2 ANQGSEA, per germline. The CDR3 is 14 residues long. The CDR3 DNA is TGCAGCGGCGTGGAAAGAAACTCCTACAATGAGCAGTTCTTC. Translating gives CSGVERNSYNEQFF.

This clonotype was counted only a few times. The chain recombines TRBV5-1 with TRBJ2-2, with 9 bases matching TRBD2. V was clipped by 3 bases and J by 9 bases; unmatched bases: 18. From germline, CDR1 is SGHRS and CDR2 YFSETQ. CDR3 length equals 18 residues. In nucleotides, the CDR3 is TGCGCCAGCAGCTCGCTGACTAGCGGCCTATCCTTGGGCCGGGAGCTGTTTTTT. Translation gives CASSSLTSGLSLGRELFF.

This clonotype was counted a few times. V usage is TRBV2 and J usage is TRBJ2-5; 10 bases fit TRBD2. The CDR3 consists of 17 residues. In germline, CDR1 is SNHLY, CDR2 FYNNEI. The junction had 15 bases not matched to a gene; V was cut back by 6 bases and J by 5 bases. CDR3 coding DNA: TGTGCCAGCAGGTCGCTAGGAGCGGGGGGGCCCAGGGAGACCCAGTACTTC. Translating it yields CASRSLGAGGPRETQYF.

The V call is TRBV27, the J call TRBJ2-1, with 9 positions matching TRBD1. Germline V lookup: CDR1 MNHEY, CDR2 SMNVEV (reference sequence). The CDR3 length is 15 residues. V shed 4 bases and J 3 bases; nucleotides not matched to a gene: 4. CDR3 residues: CASSSQTGGYNEQFF. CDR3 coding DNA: TGTGCCAGCAGTTCCCAGACAGGGGGCTACAATGAGCAGTTCTTC.

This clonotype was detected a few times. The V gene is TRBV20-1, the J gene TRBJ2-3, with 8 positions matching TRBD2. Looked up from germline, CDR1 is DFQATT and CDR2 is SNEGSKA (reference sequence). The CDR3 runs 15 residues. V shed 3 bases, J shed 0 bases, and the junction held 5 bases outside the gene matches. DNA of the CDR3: TGCAGTGCTAGCCCCACTAGCGGCAGCACAGATACGCAGTATTTT. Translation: CSASPTSGSTDTQYF.

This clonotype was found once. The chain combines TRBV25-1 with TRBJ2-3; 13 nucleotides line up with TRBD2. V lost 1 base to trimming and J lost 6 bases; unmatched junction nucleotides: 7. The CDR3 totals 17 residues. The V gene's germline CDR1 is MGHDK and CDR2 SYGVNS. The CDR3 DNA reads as TGTGCCAGCAGTGAATGGACTAGCGGGAGTAGACGTGATACGCAGTATTTT. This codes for CASSEWTSGSRRDTQYF.

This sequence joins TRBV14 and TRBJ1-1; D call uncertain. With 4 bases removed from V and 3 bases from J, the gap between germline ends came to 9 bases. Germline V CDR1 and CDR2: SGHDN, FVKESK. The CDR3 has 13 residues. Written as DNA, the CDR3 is TGTGCCAGCAGCCGGACCTGGGACACTGAAGCTTTCTTT. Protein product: CASSRTWDTEAFF.